The 14 T cell receptor beta chains presented below share a single source sample, sequenced in a study of beta chain features in type 1 diabetes. The whole isolated RNA underwent reverse transcription, so sequencing captured expressed TCRB transcripts. Assay used: immunoSEQ multiplex PCR; TCRdb lists only in-frame clones, some missing. Among tens of thousands of clones listed, roughly 49% were seen once. The sample taken for sequencing was central memory CD4+ T cells from blood. The source is a woman aged 18-29 years in good health.

This clone was counted only a few times. The chain employs TRBV5-1 and TRBJ1-1; perhaps TRBD1 as D (5 bases). CDR3 length: 15 residues. Trimming removed 0 bases at V and 1 base at J, with 10 bases between. Germline lookup yields CDR1 SGHRS and CDR2 YFSETQ. This CDR3 is CASSLEDMRNTEAFF. CDR3 nucleotides: TGCGCCAGCAGCTTGGAGGACATGCGGAACACTGAAGCTTTCTTT.

The chain has TRBV6-1 and TRBJ1-5; 7 positions match TRBD1. Trimming cost V 5 bases and J 0 bases; bases outside gene matches: 4. Germline V gene data show CDR1 as MNHNS and CDR2 as SASEGT. CDR3 length equals 15 residues. The DNA for the CDR3 is TGTGCCAGCAGTAAGGGGGCAATTAGCAATCAGCCCCAGCATTTT. This gives the protein CASSKGAISNQPQHF.

This clone was seen more than once but under ten times. The gene calls are TRBV4-2 and TRBJ2-1; D uncertain. V gave up 0 bases and J gave up 3 bases, with 15 bases separating them. CDR3 size: 17 residues. Germline CDR1 is LGHNA and CDR2 is YNFKEQ. The CDR3 sequence: CASSQEQERLGYNEQFF. CDR3 nucleotide sequence: TGTGCCAGCAGCCAAGAACAAGAGAGACTGGGCTACAATGAGCAGTTCTTC.

V is TRBV5-6 and J is TRBJ2-1; TRBD2 might be the D (5 bases). The germline CDR1 and CDR2 sequences are SGHDT and YYEEEE. This CDR3 is built from 16 residues. The V end was cut by 4 bases, the J end by 3 bases, with 17 bases between. The CDR3 DNA reads as TGTGCCAGCAGCGACCAGGTATCACTAGACTACAATGAGCAGTTCTTC. Translation gives CASSDQVSLDYNEQFF. Together with reference TRBV5-6 and TRBJ2-1, the CDR3 gives the full variable domain: DAGVTQSPTHLIKTRGQQVTLRCSPKSGHDTVSWYQQALGQGPQFIFQYYEEEERQRGNFPDRFSGHQFPNYSSELNVNALLLGDSALYLCASSDQVSLDYNEQFFGPGTRLTVL.

The table lists this clone with a few counts. The V call is TRBV4-1, the J call TRBJ2-7; 8 bases agree with TRBD1. V was clipped by 4 bases and J by 0 bases; unmatched bases: 14. The CDR3 has 18 amino acids. Per germline, CDR1 MGHRA and CDR2 YSYEKL. The CDR3 DNA follows: TGCGCCAGCAGCCCCTTCAGTTCAGGGGGCGAAGACTCCTACGAGCAGTACTTC. It codes for CASSPFSSGGEDSYEQYF.

The chain joins TRBV5-1 to TRBJ2-1; 11 bases agree with TRBD2. Germline trimming cut 4 bases from V and 9 bases from J; bases unmatched to any gene: 12. The CDR3 totals 16 residues. Germline V gene lookup returns CDR1 SGHRS and CDR2 YFSETQ. As DNA, the CDR3 is TGCGCCAGCAGCCTAGGGACTAGCGGCCGATTAACTGAGCAGTTCTTC. This encodes CASSLGTSGRLTEQFF.

The V gene is TRBV6-1, the J gene TRBJ2-7, with 11 bases lining up with TRBD2. V was clipped by 5 bases and J by 4 bases; unmatched bases: 7. Germline CDR1 MNHNS, CDR2 SASEGT. The CDR3 length is 15 residues. This chain's CDR3 is CASSQLLAGEYEQYF. For the CDR3, the DNA is TGTGCCAGCAGTCAGCTACTAGCGGGGGAGTACGAGCAGTACTTC.

This clone was recorded once. The V gene is TRBV14, the J gene TRBJ2-5; 9 bases fit TRBD2. Germline V gene data show CDR1 as SGHDN and CDR2 as FVKESK. Germline trimming cut 4 bases from V and 2 bases from J; bases unmatched to any gene: 5. This CDR3 region has 15 residues. The CDR3 is CASSPAGGRQETQYF. CDR3 nucleotides: TGTGCCAGCAGCCCTGCGGGAGGGCGTCAAGAGACCCAGTACTTC.

The chain is built from TRBV11-2 and TRBJ1-3, with D possibly being TRBD1 (5 bases). The CDR3 is 14 amino acids. The V and J ends lost 3 bases and 2 bases respectively, with 8 bases between them. Germline CDR1 reads SGHAT; CDR2 reads FQNNGV. CDR3 DNA: TGTGCCAGCAGCTTTCAGGGAACTGGAAACACCATATATTTT. This codes for CASSFQGTGNTIYF.

The sample holds a few counts of this clone. The chain couples TRBV6-6 to TRBJ2-1; possibly TRBD1 for D (6 bases). The CDR3 totals 15 residues. The germline V and J ends were trimmed by 10 bases and 4 bases, with 20 bases remaining between them. The V gene's germline CDR1 is MNHNY and CDR2 SVGAGI (reference sequence). The CDR3 DNA follows: TGTGCCACCTTCTCGTGGACAGCGAATTACAATGAGCAGTTCTTC. Translating gives CATFSWTANYNEQFF.

The chain is built from TRBV15 and TRBJ1-5; the D is unclear. The CDR3 consists of 13 residues. CDR1 and CDR2 from the germline V gene are LNHNV and YYDKDF (reference sequence). Trimming took 0 bases from V and 4 from J, leaving 4 bases between them. Written as DNA, the CDR3 is TGTGCCACCAGCAGAGACGGTAATCAGCCCCAGCATTTT. Translated: CATSRDGNQPQHF.

This chain joins TRBV30 and TRBJ1-1; D call uncertain. Trimming took off 2 bases at V and 1 base at J, with 11 bases between the two ends. Germline CDR1 reads GTSNPN; CDR2 reads SVGIG (reference sequence). The CDR3 totals 14 residues. CDR3 protein: CAWSLGGRNTEAFF. CDR3 nucleotide sequence: TGTGCCTGGAGTCTGGGAGGAAGGAACACTGAAGCTTTCTTT.

This clone was counted between two and nine times. The chain uses TRBV18 and TRBJ1-5, with no clear D. The CDR3 loop spans 15 amino acids. The V end was cut by 3 bases, the J end by 3 bases, with 12 bases between. Germline V gene sequence: CDR1 KGHSH, CDR2 LQKENI. CDR3 nucleotide sequence: TGTGCCAGCTCACCCACGGCGCAGGCCAATCAGCCCCAGCATTTT. This encodes CASSPTAQANQPQHF.

V gene TRBV7-3 combines with J gene TRBJ1-1, with 7 bases identical to TRBD1. Germline-derived CDR1 and CDR2 are SGHTA and FQGTGA. The CDR3 covers 13 residues. The J segment lost 6 bases and the V segment lost 1 base, leaving 2 bases of the junction unmatched. This CDR3 is CASSLRQGAEAFF. CDR3 sequence (DNA): TGTGCCAGCAGCTTAAGGCAGGGGGCTGAAGCTTTCTTT. The complete variable domain, with remaining parts taken from reference TRBV7-3 and TRBJ1-1, reads GAGVSQTPSNKVTEKGKYVELRCDPISGHTALYWYRQSLGQGPEFLIYFQGTGAADDSGLPNDRFFAVRPEGSVSTLKIQRTERGDSAVYLCASSLRQGAEAFFGQGTRLTVV.